These T cell receptor beta chains were read from a single sample in a study of T cell changes during pregnancy in multiple sclerosis. Profiling relied on immunoSEQ multiplex PCR, and the TCRdb table lists in-frame clones only, not all of them. Of under 65,000 clones detected, about 94% appear once; the ten largest clones hold just over 2.5%. The sample was CD8+ T cells from peripheral blood mononuclear cells, taken after pregnancy. These receptors were obtained from a female donor with multiple sclerosis, enrolled in a pregnancy study. Each CDR3 is given with its conserved first and last residue. A D gene is named only where the DNA matches it firmly. Clone size is shown for a subset of rows, as once, few, many or a class of expanded clone.

>.|TRBD1|TRBJ2-1|TRBV7-2
CASRATRQGWSSYNEQFF
TGTGCCAGCAGGGCTACTCGACAGGGCTGGAGCTCCTACAATGAGCAGTTCTTC
>.|.|TRBJ1-1|TRBV5-6
CASSRGDTEAFF
TGTGCCAGCAGCCGCGGGGACACTGAAGCTTTCTTT
>.|.|TRBJ1-1|TRBV19
CASSIGSGQTEAFF
TGTGCCAGTAGTATCGGATCAGGACAAACTGAAGCTTTCTTT
>.|TRBD2|TRBJ2-7|TRBV19
CASSITLGTSGSYEQYF
TGTGCCAGTAGTATTACTCTCGGGACTAGCGGATCCTACGAGCAGTACTTC
>.|.|TRBJ2-2|TRBV7-2
CASSFEVGELFF
TGTGCCAGCAGCTTCGAGGTGGGGGAGCTGTTTTTT
>.|TRBD1|TRBJ2-7|TRBV9
CASSPGQNYEQYF
TGTGCCAGCAGCCCGGGACAGAACTACGAGCAGTACTTC
>.|.|TRBJ2-1|TRBV30
CAWSAPNRKLVRYEQFF
TGTGCCTGGAGTGCCCCTAACCGGAAACTAGTTCGCTATGAGCAGTTCTTC
>.|TRBD1|TRBJ2-7|TRBV19
CASSSGTGAYEQYF
TGTGCCAGTAGTTCCGGGACAGGGGCCTACGAGCAGTACTTC
>.|TRBD1|TRBJ1-5|TRBV10-1
CASSEPGQGSWNQPQHF
TGCGCCAGCAGTGAGCCGGGACAGGGTAGTTGGAATCAGCCCCAGCATTTT
>.|TRBD2|TRBJ2-7|TRBV4-3
CASSQAGGYSYEQYF
TGCGCCAGCAGCCAAGCGGGAGGGTACTCCTACGAGCAGTACTTC
>.|TRBD2|TRBJ2-7|TRBV27
CASSLSGTSWYEQYF
TGTGCCAGCAGTTTATCCGGGACTAGTTGGTACGAGCAGTACTTC
>.|.|TRBJ1-1|TRBV27
CASSPRAGRPEAFF
TGTGCCAGCAGTCCAAGGGCAGGGCGTCCTGAAGCTTTCTTT
>.|TRBD2|TRBJ2-1|TRBV9
CASSVGGRTSGYNEQFF
TGTGCCAGCAGCGTAGGAGGGCGGACTAGCGGCTACAATGAGCAGTTCTTC
>.|TRBD2|TRBJ2-7|TRBV27
CASSFRAGVLYEQYF
TGTGCCAGCAGTTTTAGAGCGGGAGTACTCTACGAGCAGTACTTC
>.|.|TRBJ1-5|TRBV27
CASRKGGGTQPQHF
TGTGCCAGCAGAAAAGGTGGGGGGACTCAGCCCCAGCATTTT
>.|.|TRBJ1-1|TRBV13
CASTQGGGTEAFF
TGTGCCAGCACCCAAGGTGGGGGGACTGAAGCTTTCTTT
>.|.|TRBJ2-2|TRBV6-5
CASSSARTVNTGELFF
TGTGCCAGCAGTTCCGCTAGGACAGTAAACACCGGGGAGCTGTTTTTT
>.|TRBD1|TRBJ2-3|TRBV14
CASSQDTGGQDTQYF
TGTGCCAGCAGCCAGGATACAGGGGGCCAAGATACGCAGTATTTT
>.|TRBD1|TRBJ2-3|TRBV19
CASNPGQVSTDTQYF
TGTGCCAGTAACCCCGGACAGGTCAGCACAGATACGCAGTATTTT
>.|.|TRBJ1-1|TRBV6-5
CASSYPGPAGTEAFF
TGTGCCAGCAGTTACCCCGGGCCCGCGGGCACTGAAGCTTTCTTT
>once|.|TRBJ2-3|TRBV5-1
CASSPTEDTQYF
TGCGCCAGCAGCCCAACTGAGGATACGCAGTATTTT
>.|.|TRBJ2-3|TRBV7-2
CASSRQGMPSTDTQYF
TGTGCCAGCAGCAGGCAGGGTATGCCTAGCACAGATACGCAGTATTTT
>.|TRBD2|TRBJ2-7|TRBV10-3
CAISFPKLAGSLEQYF
TGTGCCATCAGTTTTCCCAAGCTAGCGGGCTCTCTCGAGCAGTACTTC
>.|TRBD1|TRBJ2-5|TRBV10-1
CASPRRGYIQETQYF
TGCGCCAGCCCGCGCAGGGGGTATATCCAAGAGACCCAGTACTTC
>.|TRBD2|TRBJ2-1|TRBV6-7
CASSYGVGLAVYNEQFF
TGTGCCAGCAGTTACGGTGTCGGGCTAGCGGTCTACAATGAGCAGTTCTTC
>.|TRBD2|TRBJ2-7|TRBV4-3
CASSQDLREGRVYEQYF
TGCGCCAGCAGCCAAGATTTGCGGGAGGGCCGGGTTTACGAGCAGTACTTC
>.|TRBD1|TRBJ2-2|TRBV7-9
CASSSAGTDSGELFF
TGTGCCAGCAGCTCAGCAGGGACAGACTCCGGGGAGCTGTTTTTT
>.|.|TRBJ1-5|TRBV27
CASSLSAGSRYNQPQHF
TGTGCCAGCAGTTTATCGGCAGGGTCTCGCTACAATCAGCCCCAGCATTTT
>.|.|TRBJ1-2|TRBV27
CASSSPTDLKYGYTF
TGTGCCAGCAGCTCCCCGACAGACCTTAAGTATGGCTACACCTTC
>.|.|TRBJ1-5|TRBV7-9
CASSHTSGGNQPQHF
TGTGCCAGCAGTCACACGTCAGGGGGCAATCAGCCCCAGCATTTT
>.|.|TRBJ1-2|TRBV9
CASSVVRQVVYGYTF
TGTGCCAGCAGCGTAGTTCGACAGGTGGTTTATGGCTACACCTTC
>.|TRBD2|TRBJ2-7|TRBV19
CASSIWVAGTDEQYF
TGTGCCAGTAGTATTTGGGTAGCGGGCACGGACGAGCAGTACTTC
>.|.|TRBJ2-1|TRBV5-6
CASSLSALRNEQFF
TGTGCCAGCAGCTTGTCTGCACTCCGGAATGAGCAGTTCTTC
>.|.|TRBJ1-1|TRBV27
CASSLYGTEAFF
TGTGCCAGCAGTTTATACGGGACTGAAGCTTTCTTT
>.|.|TRBJ2-3|TRBV4-2
CASSLLGGRLSTDTQYF
TGTGCCAGCAGCCTTCTAGGCGGGCGGCTTAGCACAGATACGCAGTATTTT
>once|.|TRBJ2-7|TRBV7-7
CASSQNVGLYYEQYF
TGTGCCAGCAGCCAAAACGTCGGACTGTACTACGAGCAGTACTTC
>once|TRBD1|TRBJ2-2|TRBV6-5
CASSYTWTGSGGELFF
TGTGCCAGCAGTTACACCTGGACAGGGAGCGGCGGGGAGCTGTTTTTT
>.|TRBD2|TRBJ2-5|TRBV5-1
CASSLAVSGRGETQYF
TGCGCCAGCAGCTTGGCCGTCTCGGGGAGGGGAGAGACCCAGTACTTC
>.|.|TRBJ1-4|TRBV9
CASSVAPGEKLFF
TGTGCCAGCAGCGTAGCCCCGGGGGAAAAACTGTTTTTT
>.|.|TRBJ1-3|TRBV4-3
CASSQDGEVIGNTIYF
TGCGCCAGCAGCCAAGATGGAGAGGTGATTGGAAACACCATATATTTT
>.|TRBD1|TRBJ2-2|TRBV28
CASSLEGTANTGELFF
TGTGCCAGCAGTTTAGAGGGGACAGCAAACACCGGGGAGCTGTTTTTT
>.|TRBD1|TRBJ2-7|TRBV6-1
CASTPTGTIYEQYF
TGTGCCAGCACCCCGACAGGGACAATCTACGAGCAGTACTTC
>.|.|TRBJ2-1|TRBV7-2
CASSLAAGPFNNEQFF
TGTGCCAGCAGCTTAGCGGCGGGGCCCTTCAACAATGAGCAGTTCTTC
>.|TRBD1|TRBJ2-7|TRBV6-6
CASSLNRGREQYF
TGTGCCAGCAGTTTGAATAGGGGGCGGGAGCAGTACTTC
>.|TRBD1|TRBJ2-7|TRBV2
CASSLDRGQFEQYF
TGTGCCAGCAGTTTGGACAGGGGGCAATTCGAGCAGTACTTC
>few|TRBD2|TRBJ2-7|TRBV18
CASSPGSAVAGAFYEQYF
TGTGCCAGCTCACCAGGAAGCGCGGTAGCGGGAGCATTCTACGAGCAGTACTTC
>.|TRBD1|TRBJ2-2|TRBV9
CASSGTGSNTGELFF
TGTGCCAGCAGTGGGACAGGGTCGAACACCGGGGAGCTGTTTTTT
>.|TRBD2|TRBJ2-2|TRBV7-3
CASSPGLAYTGELFF
TGTGCCAGCAGCCCGGGACTAGCATATACCGGGGAGCTGTTTTTT
>.|.|TRBJ2-2|TRBV13
CASSLGGADGELFF
TGTGCCAGCAGCTTAGGAGGAGCCGACGGGGAGCTGTTTTTT
>.|TRBD2|TRBJ2-1|TRBV7-9
CASSVSGSGVNEQFF
TGTGCCAGCAGCGTTAGCGGGAGTGGTGTAAATGAGCAGTTCTTC
>.|TRBD1|TRBJ2-7|TRBV6-1
CAIDRGGRTYYEQYF
TGTGCTATCGACAGGGGGGGCCGAACCTACTACGAGCAGTACTTC
>.|.|TRBJ1-2|TRBV7-8
CASSSDGQNNNYGYTF
TGTGCCAGCAGCTCGGACGGACAGAACAATAACTATGGCTACACCTTC
>.|.|TRBJ2-5|TRBV7-6
CASNSGVGETQYF
TGTGCCAGCAACTCAGGGGTGGGAGAGACCCAGTACTTC
>.|.|TRBJ1-5|TRBV2
CASSDVNQPQHF
TGTGCCAGCAGTGATGTAAATCAGCCCCAGCATTTT
>.|TRBD2|TRBJ2-7|TRBV7-9
CASNSWEASGIYEQYF
TGTGCCAGCAACTCTTGGGAGGCTAGCGGGATTTACGAGCAGTACTTC
>.|.|TRBJ2-3|TRBV4-1
CASTSGQSTDTQYF
TGCGCCAGCACCTCGGGACAAAGCACAGATACGCAGTATTTT
>.|.|TRBJ1-4|TRBV5-3
CARIRAPGLANEKLFF
TGTGCCAGAATTCGTGCTCCGGGACTCGCTAATGAAAAACTGTTTTTT
>.|.|TRBJ2-4|TRBV13
CASSPNLPRDDKNIQYF
TGTGCCAGCAGCCCAAACCTGCCCAGGGATGACAAAAACATTCAGTACTTC
>.|TRBD1|TRBJ2-5|TRBV13
CASSAGTGIETQYF
TGTGCCAGCAGCGCCGGGACAGGGATAGAGACCCAGTACTTC
>.|TRBD1|TRBJ2-3|TRBV28
CASRLTVLQGVSTDTQYF
TGTGCCAGCAGACTCACCGTATTACAGGGGGTCAGTACAGATACGCAGTATTTT